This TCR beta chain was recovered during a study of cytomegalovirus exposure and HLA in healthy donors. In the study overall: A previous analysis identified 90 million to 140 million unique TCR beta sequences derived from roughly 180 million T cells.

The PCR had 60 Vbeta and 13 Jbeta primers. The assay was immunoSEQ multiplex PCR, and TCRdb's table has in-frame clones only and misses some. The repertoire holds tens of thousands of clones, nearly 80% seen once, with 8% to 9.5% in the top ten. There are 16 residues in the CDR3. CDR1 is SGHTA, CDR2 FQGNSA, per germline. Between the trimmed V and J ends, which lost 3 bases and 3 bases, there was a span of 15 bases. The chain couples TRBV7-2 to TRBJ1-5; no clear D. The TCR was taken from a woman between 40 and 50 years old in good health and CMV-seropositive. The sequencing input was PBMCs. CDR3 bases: TGTGCCAGCAGCTTGAAAATTGGGAGATCCAATCAGCCCCAGCATTTT. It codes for CASSLKIGRSNQPQHF.